The present TCR beta chain was sequenced within a study of T cells in Graves' hyperthyroidism and ophthalmopathy. Amplified TCR beta CDR3 regions came from RNA transcripts. HTBI primers drove first-round RT-PCR of the TCR CDR3. TCRdb used MiXCR to reprocess the multiplex PCR reads, holding one entry per CDR3 protein. Of hundreds of thousands of distinct CDR3 sequences listed, 15% to 19% are singletons. The length of the CDR3 is 19 residues. V shed 1 base and J 4 bases; nucleotides not matched to a gene: 15. The germline V gene encodes CDR1 LNHNV and CDR2 YYDKDF (reference sequence). Diagnosis of hyperthyroidism was new in patients aged 18 to 65, and its duration was under 2 months. This clonotype was picked up one time.

The sequenced sample was blood. This sequence originates from a woman aged 18-30 years with Graves' hyperthyroidism. This rearrangement joins TRBV15 to TRBJ1-1; 10 bases are shared with TRBD1. The DNA for the CDR3 is TGTGCCACCAGCAGAGCCTCTTTCACCCGGGACAGGGGAACCACTGAAGCTTTCTTT. It is translated as CATSRASFTRDRGTTEAFF.